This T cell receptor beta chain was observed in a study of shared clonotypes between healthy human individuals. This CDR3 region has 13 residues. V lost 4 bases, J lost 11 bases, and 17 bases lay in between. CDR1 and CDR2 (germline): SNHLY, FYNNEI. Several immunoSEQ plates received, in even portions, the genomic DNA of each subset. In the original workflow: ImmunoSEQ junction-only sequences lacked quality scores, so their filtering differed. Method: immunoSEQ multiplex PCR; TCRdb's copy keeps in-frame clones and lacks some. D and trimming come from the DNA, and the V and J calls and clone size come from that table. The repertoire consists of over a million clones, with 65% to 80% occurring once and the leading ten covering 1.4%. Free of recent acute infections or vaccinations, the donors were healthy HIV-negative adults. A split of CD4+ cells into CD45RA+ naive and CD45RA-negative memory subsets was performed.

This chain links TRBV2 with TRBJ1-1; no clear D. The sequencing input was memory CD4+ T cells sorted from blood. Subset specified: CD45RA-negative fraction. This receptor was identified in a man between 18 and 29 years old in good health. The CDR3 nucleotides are TGTGCCAGCAGTGTCGGCCGTGTTGGAACGGCTTTCTTT. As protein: CASSVGRVGTAFF.